The 2 T cell receptor beta chains below come from one sample, sequenced in a study of siplizumab effects on memory and regulatory T cells. Data came from immunoSEQ multiplex PCR; TCRdb stores just in-frame clones and leaves some out. The repertoire holds tens of thousands of clones, about 92% seen once, with less than 45% in the top ten. Sequencing was carried out using CD8+ T cells sorted from blood. These receptors all stem from a human donor in good health.

V is TRBV7-8 and J is TRBJ1-6; tentative D call: TRBD1 (6 bases). Trimming cost V 7 bases and J 3 bases, with 16 bases left between them. The CDR3 runs 16 residues. Looked up from germline, CDR1 is SGHVS and CDR2 is FQNEAQ. Written as DNA, the CDR3 is TGTGCCAGCACCCCAGGGGCAGACGGCTATAATTCACCCCTCCACTTT. As protein: CASTPGADGYNSPLHF.

V usage is TRBV21-1 and J usage is TRBJ2-7; the table's D call, TRBD1, has no DNA check behind it. TRBV21-1 is classified as a pseudogene. This CDR3 has 15 amino acids. The CDR3 nucleotides read TGTGCCAGCAGCCAGGTCCCACCACCGACCTACGAGCAGTACTTC. This translates into CASSQVPPPTYEQYF.